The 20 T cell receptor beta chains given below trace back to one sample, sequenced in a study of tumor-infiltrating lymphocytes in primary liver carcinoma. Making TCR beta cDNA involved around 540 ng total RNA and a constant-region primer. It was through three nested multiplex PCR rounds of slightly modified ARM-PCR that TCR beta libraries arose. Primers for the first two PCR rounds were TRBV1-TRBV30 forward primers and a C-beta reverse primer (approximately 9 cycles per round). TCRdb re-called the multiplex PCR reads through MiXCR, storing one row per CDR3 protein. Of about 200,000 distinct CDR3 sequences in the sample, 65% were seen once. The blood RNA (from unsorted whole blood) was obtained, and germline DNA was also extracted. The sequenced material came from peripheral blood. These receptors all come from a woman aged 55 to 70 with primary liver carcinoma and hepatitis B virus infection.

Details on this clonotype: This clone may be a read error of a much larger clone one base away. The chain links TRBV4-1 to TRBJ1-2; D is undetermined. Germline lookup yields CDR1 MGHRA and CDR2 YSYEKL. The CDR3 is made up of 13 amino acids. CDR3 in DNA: TGCGCCAGCAGGCAAGGGTTGGGTCGGGGCTACACCTTC. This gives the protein CASRQGLGRGYTF.

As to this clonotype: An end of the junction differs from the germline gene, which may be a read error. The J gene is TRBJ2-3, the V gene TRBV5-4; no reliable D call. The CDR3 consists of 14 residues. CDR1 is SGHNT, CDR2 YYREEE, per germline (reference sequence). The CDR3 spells CASSRIQGSDTHYF. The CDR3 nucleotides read TGTGCCAGCAGCCGAATCCAAGGGTCAGATACGCATTATTTT.

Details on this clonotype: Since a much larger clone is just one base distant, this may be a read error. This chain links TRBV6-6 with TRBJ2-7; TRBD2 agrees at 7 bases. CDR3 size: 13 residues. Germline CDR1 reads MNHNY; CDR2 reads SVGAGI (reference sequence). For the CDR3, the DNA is TGTGTCAGCAACGGGGCGGGGGCCTACGAGCAGTACTTC. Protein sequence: CVSNGAGAYEQYF.

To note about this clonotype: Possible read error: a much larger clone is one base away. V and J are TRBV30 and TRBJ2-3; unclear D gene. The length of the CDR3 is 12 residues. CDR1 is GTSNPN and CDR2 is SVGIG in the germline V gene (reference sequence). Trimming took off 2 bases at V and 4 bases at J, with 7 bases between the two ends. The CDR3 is CAWSWSADTQYF. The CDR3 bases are TGTGCCTGGAGTTGGAGTGCAGATACGCAGTATTTT.

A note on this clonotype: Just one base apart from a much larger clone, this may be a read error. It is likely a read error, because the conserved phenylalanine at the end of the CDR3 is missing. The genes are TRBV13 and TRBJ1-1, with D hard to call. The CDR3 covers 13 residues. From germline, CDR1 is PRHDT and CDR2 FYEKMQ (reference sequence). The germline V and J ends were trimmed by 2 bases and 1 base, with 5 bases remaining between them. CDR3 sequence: CASSLRPNTEAFV. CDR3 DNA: TGTGCCAGCAGCTTACGTCCGAACACTGAAGCTTTCGTT.

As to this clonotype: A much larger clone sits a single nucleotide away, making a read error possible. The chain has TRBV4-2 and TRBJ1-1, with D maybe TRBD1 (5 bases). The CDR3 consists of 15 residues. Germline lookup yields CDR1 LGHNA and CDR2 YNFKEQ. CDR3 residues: CANSQDRDLATEAFF. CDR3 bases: TGTGCCAACAGCCAAGATCGGGACTTGGCCACTGAAGCTTTCTTT.

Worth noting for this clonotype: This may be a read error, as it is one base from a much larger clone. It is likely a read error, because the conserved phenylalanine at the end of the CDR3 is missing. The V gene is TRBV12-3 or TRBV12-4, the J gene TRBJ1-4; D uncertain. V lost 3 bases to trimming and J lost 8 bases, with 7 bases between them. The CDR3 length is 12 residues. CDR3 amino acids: CASSFRREKLFL. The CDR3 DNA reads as TGTGCCAGCAGTTTTAGGCGGGAAAAACTGTTTTTG.

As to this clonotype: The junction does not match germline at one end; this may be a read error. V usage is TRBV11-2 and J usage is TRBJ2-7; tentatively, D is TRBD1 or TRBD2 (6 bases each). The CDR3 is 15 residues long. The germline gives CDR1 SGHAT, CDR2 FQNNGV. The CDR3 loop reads CVSSPRAGHEYEQYF. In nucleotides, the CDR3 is TGTGTCAGCAGCCCCCGGGCGGGACACGAGTACGAGCAGTACTTC.

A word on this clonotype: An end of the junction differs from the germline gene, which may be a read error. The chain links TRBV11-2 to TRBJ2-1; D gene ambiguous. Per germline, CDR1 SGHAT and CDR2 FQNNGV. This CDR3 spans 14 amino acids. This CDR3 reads CASSLDAEFNVQFF. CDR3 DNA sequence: TGCGCCAGCAGCTTAGACGCAGAGTTCAATGTGCAGTTCTTC.

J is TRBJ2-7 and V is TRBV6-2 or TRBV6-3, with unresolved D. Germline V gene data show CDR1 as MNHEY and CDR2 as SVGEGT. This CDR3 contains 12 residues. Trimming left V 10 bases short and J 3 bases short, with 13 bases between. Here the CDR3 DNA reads TGTGCCAACAGAGAATCGAACTACGAGCAGTACTTC. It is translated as CANRESNYEQYF.

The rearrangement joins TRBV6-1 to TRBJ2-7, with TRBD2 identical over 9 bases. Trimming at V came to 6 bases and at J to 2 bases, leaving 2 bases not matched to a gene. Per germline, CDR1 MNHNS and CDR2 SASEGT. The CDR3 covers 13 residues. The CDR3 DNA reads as TGTGCCAGCAGCCTAGCGGGAACCTACGAGCAGTACTTC. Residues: CASSLAGTYEQYF.

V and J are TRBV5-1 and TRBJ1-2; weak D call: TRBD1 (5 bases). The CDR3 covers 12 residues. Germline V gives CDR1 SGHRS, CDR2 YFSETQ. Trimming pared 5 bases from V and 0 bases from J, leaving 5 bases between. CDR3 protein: CASRGANYGYTF. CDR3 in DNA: TGCGCCAGCAGGGGGGCTAACTATGGCTACACCTTC.

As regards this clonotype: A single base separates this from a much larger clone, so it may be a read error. The chain's CDR3 is CASSLPGTSGTSQFF. The CDR3 DNA is TGTGCCAGCAGTTTGCCCGGGACTAGCGGGACTTCTCAATTCTTC. This rearrangement joins TRBV6-2 or TRBV6-3 to TRBJ2-1; 13 bases match TRBD2. Germline assignment: CDR1 MNHEY and CDR2 SVGEGT. V gave up 4 bases and J gave up 16 bases; unmatched junction bases: 13. The CDR3 consists of 15 residues.

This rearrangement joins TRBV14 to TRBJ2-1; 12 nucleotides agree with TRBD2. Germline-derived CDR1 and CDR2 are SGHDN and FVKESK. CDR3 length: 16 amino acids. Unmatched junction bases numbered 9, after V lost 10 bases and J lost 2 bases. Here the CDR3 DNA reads TGTGCCAATAGCATCCGGACTAGCGGGACCTACAATGAGCAGTTCTTC. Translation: CANSIRTSGTYNEQFF.

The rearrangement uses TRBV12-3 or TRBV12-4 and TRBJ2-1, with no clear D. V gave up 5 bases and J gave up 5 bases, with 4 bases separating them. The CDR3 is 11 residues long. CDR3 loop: CASSQHNEQFF. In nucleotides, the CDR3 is TGTGCCAGCAGTCAGCACAATGAGCAGTTCTTC.

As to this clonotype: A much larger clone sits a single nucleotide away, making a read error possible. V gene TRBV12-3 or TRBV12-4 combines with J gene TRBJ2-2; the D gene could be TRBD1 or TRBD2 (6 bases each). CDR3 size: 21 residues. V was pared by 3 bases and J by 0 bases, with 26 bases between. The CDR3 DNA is TGTGCCAGCAGTTTGGGAGGTTTTGTCAGGGGAGGAACCGCGAACACCGGGGAGCTGTTTTTT. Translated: CASSLGGFVRGGTANTGELFF.

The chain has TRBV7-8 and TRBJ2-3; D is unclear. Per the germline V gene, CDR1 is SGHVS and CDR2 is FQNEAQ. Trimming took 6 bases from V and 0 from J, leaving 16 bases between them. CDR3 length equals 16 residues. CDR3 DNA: TGTGCCAGCAGATTAATCGAGTTTGTAAGCACAGATACGCAGTATTTT. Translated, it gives CASRLIEFVSTDTQYF.

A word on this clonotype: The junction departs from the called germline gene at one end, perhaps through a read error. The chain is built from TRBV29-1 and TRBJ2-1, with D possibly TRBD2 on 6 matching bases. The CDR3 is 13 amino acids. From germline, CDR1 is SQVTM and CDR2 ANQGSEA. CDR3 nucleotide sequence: TGCAGCGTCCAGTGGAGGGGTGGGAATGAACAGTTCTTC. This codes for CSVQWRGGNEQFF.

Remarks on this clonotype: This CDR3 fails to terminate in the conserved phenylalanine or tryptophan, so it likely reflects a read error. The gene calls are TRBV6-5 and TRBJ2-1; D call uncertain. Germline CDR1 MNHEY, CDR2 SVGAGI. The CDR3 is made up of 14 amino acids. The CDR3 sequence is CASSMGGLYNEQFL. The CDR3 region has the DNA TGTGCTAGCAGTATGGGTGGGCTATACAATGAGCAGTTCTTA.

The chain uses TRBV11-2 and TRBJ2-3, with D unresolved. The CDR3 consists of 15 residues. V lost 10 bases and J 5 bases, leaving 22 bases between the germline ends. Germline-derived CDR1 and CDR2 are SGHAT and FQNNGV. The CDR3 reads CATGKCQNGVDTQYF. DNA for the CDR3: TGTGCCACCGGCAAGTGCCAGAATGGTGTAGATACGCAGTATTTT. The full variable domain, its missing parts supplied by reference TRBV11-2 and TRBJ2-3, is EAGVAQSPRYKIIEKRQSVAFWCNPISGHATLYWYQQILGQGPKLLIQFQNNGVVDDSQLPKDRFSAERLKGVDSTLKIQPAKLEDSAVYLCATGKCQNGVDTQYFGPGTRLTVL.